This T cell receptor (beta chain) was documented in a study of blood T cell repertoires in COVID-19. Original processing notes: Reference gene primer amplification in the assay estimated nucleated cell counts. Sequenced by immunoSEQ multiplex PCR; TCRdb stores in-frame clones only, minus some. That table gives V, J and clone size, and the DNA gave D and trimming. The sample lists around 250,000 clones, 86% occurring once. V dropped 6 bases and J dropped 10 bases, with 25 bases sitting between them. Germline V lookup: CDR1 KGHSH, CDR2 LQKENI. The CDR3 covers 17 residues. The clonotype comes from a woman between 50 and 59 years old who had recovered from COVID-19. The chain carries TRBV18 and TRBJ1-6; D may be TRBD1 (5 bases). Specimen: PBMCs or T cells enriched from blood (not recorded which). The CDR3 DNA reads as TGTGCCAGCTCGCACGGGACCGGCGCGAGGAGGGAGTCACCCCTCCACTTT. Protein sequence: CASSHGTGARRESPLHF.